What follows is one T cell receptor (beta chain) and its context. Its target is unknown. V shed 3 bases and J 1 base; nucleotides not matched to a gene: 6. The CDR3 loop spans 16 amino acids. Per germline, CDR1 LGHNT and CDR2 FRNRAP. The data were taken from a study of T cell responses to AZD1222 COVID-19 vaccine. Broader study findings: Clonal diversity was possibly underestimated, and the donors were mostly white British, with more females. The study identified only a handful of AZD1222 recipients as seropositive at baseline. Receipt of two AZD1222 doses was followed by a rise in Spike-specific TCR breadth and depth.

Measured with immunoSEQ multiplex PCR; TCRdb has only the in-frame clones, and not every one. The sample lists about 120,000 clones, about 90% occurring once. The sample consisted of peripheral blood, taken on day 0 of AZD1222 vaccination. The V gene is TRBV12-5, the J gene TRBJ1-5, with 7 bases aligning to TRBD1. The sequence came from an adult in good health. The CDR3 nucleotides are TGTGCTAGTGGTTTTCTGACAGGGCACAGCAATCAGCCCCAGCATTTT. Translated, it gives CASGFLTGHSNQPQHF. Looking up the rest from reference TRBV12-5 and TRBJ1-5 gives the full variable domain: DARVTQTPRHKVTEMGQEVTMRCQPILGHNTVFWYRQTMMQGLELLAYFRNRAPLDDSGMPKDRFSAEMPDATLATLKIQPSEPRDSAVYFCASGFLTGHSNQPQHFGDGTRLSIL.